This T cell receptor (beta chain) comes out of a study of shared clonotypes between healthy human individuals. Sequenced by immunoSEQ multiplex PCR; TCRdb stores in-frame clones only, minus some. The data contain 400,000 to 600,000 clones, approximately 94% of them singletons. Worth noting for this clone: As yet, its antigen is unknown.

Study-wide findings and caveats: Rarefaction showed sorted-subset sequencing was incomplete despite large depth.

Source material: naive CD4+ T cells sorted from blood. Subset of the sample: CD45RA+ positively selected. This sequence was found in a woman younger than 45 in good health.

In nucleotides, the CDR3 is TGTGCCAGTAGTATGGCAGCTAGCACAGATACGCAGTATTTT. This gives the protein CASSMAASTDTQYF. The rearrangement joins TRBV19 to TRBJ2-3, with D uncertain. Germline V CDR1 and CDR2: LNHDA, SQIVND (reference sequence). Deletions cut 3 bases from V and 0 bases from J, with 7 bases between. This CDR3 is 14 amino acids long.